This T cell receptor beta chain appears in the sequencing data of a study of shared clonotypes between healthy human individuals. On the study more broadly: The plates for each donor numbered three CD4 naive, three CD4 memory, two CD8 naive and one CD8 memory. Study-wide points: Read depth was anticipated to influence clonotype sharing among donors.

V lost 2 bases and J lost 7, with 13 bases in between. Looked up from germline, CDR1 is SGDLS and CDR2 is YYNGEE. This CDR3 comprises 13 residues. Healthy and HIV-negative, the adult donors had no recent acute infections or vaccinations. From CD4+ cells came CD45RA+ naive and CD45RA-negative memory subsets. The assay was immunoSEQ multiplex PCR, and TCRdb's table has in-frame clones only and misses some. The sample has 950,000 to 1,200,000 clones, around three quarters seen once. This clone has only a few counts. Antigen specificity is unknown. The sequence was obtained from a man aged 18 to 29 in good health. Some clones in this sample may be carry-over from other donors' samples. The chain uses TRBV9 and TRBJ2-7; possibly TRBD1 or TRBD2 for D (5 bases each). Sequencing input: memory CD4+ T cells from PBMCs. As for subset: CD45RA-negative fraction. CDR3 protein: CASSVGWGREQYF. CDR3 coding DNA: TGTGCCAGCAGCGTCGGGTGGGGACGGGAGCAGTACTTC. The full variable domain, in which reference TRBV9 and TRBJ2-7 provide the parts outside the CDR3, is DSGVTQTPKHLITATGQRVTLRCSPRSGDLSVYWYQQSLDQGLQFLIQYYNGEERAKGNILERFSAQQFPDLHSELNLSSLELGDSALYFCASSVGWGREQYFGPGTRLTVT.